This T cell receptor (beta chain) originates from a study of T-cell memory formation after mild COVID-19 (dated by TCRdb to 2020 to 2023). Background for the entire study: TCR sequence clusters from the two donors were found to be largely donor specific. In a couple of donors, T-cell clones that expanded and contracted after mild COVID-19 were tracked by sequencing TCRalpha and TCRbeta repertoires over time. The cohort comprised two young, previously healthy adult volunteers, one female and one male.

The CDR3 measures 16 amino acids from cysteine to phenylalanine. Just the 48-base CDR3 DNA is kept, in frame starting at base 1. Based on the germline V gene (reference sequence), the CDR1 and CDR2 sequences are LNHNV and YYDKDF. Relative to germline, V is 5 bases shorter and J is 2 bases shorter, with 16 bases between their ends. TCRdb records Illumina NovaSeq 6000 as the sequencer. TCRalpha and TCRbeta cDNA libraries were constructed by 5'RACE with constant-segment primers, with sample barcodes and unique molecular identifiers being introduced. Trizol reagent was used to extract RNA from every sample. Amplification of the libraries took two PCR steps, and the second step added a second sample barcode plus Illumina TruSeq adapters. Sequencing of the libraries was done on an Illumina NovaSeq, producing 2 x 150 bp paired-end reads. The paper's data handling went like this. The reads were demultiplexed and collapsed into UMI-guided consensus sequences using migec v1.2.7. With mixcr v2.1.11, UMI consensuses were aligned to TRA and TRB V and J templates and assembled into clonotypes. Expanded or contracted clonotypes were those called significant by both edgeR and NoisET, with noise models trained on biological replicates. For edgeR calls, the thresholds were a false discovery rate-adjusted p below 0.01 and a log2 fold-change of 1. As an exploratory analysis of dynamics, max-normalized trajectories of the 1000 most abundant clonotypes were examined by PCA with hierarchical clustering. The CD4 or CD8 phenotype of responding clones was assigned using the separately sequenced CD4+ and CD8+ repertoires. Through fastp at Q25 and MiXCR, TCRdb rebuilt clones from the public reads, retaining in-frame beta chains. Rows with a matching CDR3 protein are joined into one entry that keeps the most common DNA and genes. The V and J calls shown here were made by TCRdb, not taken from the authors' results. The sample table contains about 170,000 distinct CDR3 sequences; only one count was recorded for approximately 12% of them. Approximately 3.4% of the sample belongs to the ten largest clones.

PBMCs were isolated by Ficoll-Paque density gradient centrifugation. Points the paper makes about the study in general: The detection of some responding clones in pre-infection memory suggests that pre-existing cross-reactive memory T cells joined the SARS-CoV-2 response. SARS-CoV-2 specificity was not confirmed for the second-wave clones peaking on day 37. Only a couple of mild cases were covered in the study, and larger cohorts including severe cases with pre-infection samples were considered necessary. From day 15 to 85, contracting clones showed balanced CD4/CD8 phenotypes, whereas a second wave of clones that expanded from day 15 to 37 leaned towards CD4+. Contracting CD4+ clones were located mainly in the CM and EM memory subsets, whereas CD8+ clones were found to be enriched in EMRA.

In regard to this clonotype: The antigen this receptor binds is unknown. No much larger clone is present one base from it, and per-base qualities are unavailable.

The TCR originated in a man younger than 30 who had mild COVID-19 (a few samples of this study predate the infection). The sample titles of this study are shuffled in the database, so cell type and time point are left out; the donor was told from shared clones. Sequenced: PBMCs or a T cell subset sorted from them (not recorded which). This receptor chain uses TRBV15 and TRBJ1-5; the D gene is possibly TRBD1, with 6 bases matching. The CDR3 reads as follows: CATSPNKGGGNQPQHF. The DNA sequence is as follows: TGTGCCACCAGCCCCAATAAGGGGGGCGGCAATCAGCCCCAGCATTTT.